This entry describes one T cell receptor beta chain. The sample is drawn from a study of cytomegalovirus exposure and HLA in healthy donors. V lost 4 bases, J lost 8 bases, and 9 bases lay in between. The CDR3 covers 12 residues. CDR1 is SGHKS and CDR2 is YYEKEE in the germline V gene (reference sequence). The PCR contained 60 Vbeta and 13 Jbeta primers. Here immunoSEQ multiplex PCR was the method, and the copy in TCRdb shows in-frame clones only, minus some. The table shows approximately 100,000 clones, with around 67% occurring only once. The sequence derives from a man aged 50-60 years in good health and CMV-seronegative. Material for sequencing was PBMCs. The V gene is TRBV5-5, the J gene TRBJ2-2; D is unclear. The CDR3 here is CASSVRNGELFF. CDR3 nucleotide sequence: TGTGCCAGCAGCGTCAGGAATGGGGAGCTGTTTTTT. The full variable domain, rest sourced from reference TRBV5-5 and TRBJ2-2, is DAGVTQSPTHLIKTRGQQVTLRCSPISGHKSVSWYQQVLGQGPQFIFQYYEKEERGRGNFPDRFSARQFPNYSSELNVNALLLGDSALYLCASSVRNGELFFGEGSRLTVL.